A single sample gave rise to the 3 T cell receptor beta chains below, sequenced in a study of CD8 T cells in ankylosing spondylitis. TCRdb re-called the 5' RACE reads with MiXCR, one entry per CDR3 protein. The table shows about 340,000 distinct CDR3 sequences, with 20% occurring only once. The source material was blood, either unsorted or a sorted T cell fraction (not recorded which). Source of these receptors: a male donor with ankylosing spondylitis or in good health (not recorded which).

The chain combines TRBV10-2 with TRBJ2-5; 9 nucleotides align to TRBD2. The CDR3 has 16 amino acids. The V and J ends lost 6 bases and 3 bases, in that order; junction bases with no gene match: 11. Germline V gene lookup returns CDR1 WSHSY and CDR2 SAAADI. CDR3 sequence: CASRWRGGEEEETQYF. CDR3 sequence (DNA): TGCGCCAGCAGATGGCGGGGGGGCGAGGAGGAAGAGACCCAGTACTTC.

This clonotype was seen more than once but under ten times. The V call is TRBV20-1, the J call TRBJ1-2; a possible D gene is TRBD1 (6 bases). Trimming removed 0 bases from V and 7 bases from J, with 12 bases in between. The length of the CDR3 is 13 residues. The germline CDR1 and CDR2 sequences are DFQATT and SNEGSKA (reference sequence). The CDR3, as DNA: TGCAGTGCTAGAGAGGGCAGGGGTGGTGGCTACACCTTC. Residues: CSAREGRGGGYTF.

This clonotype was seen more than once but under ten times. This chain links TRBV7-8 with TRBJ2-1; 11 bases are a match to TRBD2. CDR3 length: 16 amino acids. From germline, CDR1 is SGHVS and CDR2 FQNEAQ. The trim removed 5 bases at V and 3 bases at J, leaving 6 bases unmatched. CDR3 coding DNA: TGTGCCAGCAGCCGAGGGGGACTAGCGGACTACAATGAGCAGTTCTTC. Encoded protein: CASSRGGLADYNEQFF. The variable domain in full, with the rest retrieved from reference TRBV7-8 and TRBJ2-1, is GAGVSQSPRYKVAKRGQDVALRCDPISGHVSLFWYQQALGQGPEFLTYFQNEAQLDKSGLPSDRFFAERPEGSVSTLKIQRTQQEDSAVYLCASSRGGLADYNEQFFGPGTRLTVL.